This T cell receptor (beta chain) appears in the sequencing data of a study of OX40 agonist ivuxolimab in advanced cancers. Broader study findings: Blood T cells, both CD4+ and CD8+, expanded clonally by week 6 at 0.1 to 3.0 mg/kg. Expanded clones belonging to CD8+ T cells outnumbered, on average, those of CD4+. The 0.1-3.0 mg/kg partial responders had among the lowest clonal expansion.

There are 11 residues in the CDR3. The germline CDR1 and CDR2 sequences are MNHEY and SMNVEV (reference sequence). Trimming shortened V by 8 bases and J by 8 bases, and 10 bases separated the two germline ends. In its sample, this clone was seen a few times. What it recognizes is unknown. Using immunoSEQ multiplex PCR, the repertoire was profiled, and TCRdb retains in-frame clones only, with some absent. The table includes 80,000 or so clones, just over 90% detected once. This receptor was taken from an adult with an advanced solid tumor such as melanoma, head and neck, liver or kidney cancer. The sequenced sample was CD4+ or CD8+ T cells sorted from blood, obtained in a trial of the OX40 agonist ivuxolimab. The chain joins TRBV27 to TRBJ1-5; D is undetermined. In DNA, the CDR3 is TGTGCCAGCGGATCTAGGGAGCCCCAGCATTTT. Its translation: CASGSREPQHF.